Below are 28 T cell receptor beta chains sequenced from a single sample in a study of T-cell reconstitution after alpha-beta-depleted transplantation in children. TCRbeta library construction was performed incorporating unique molecular identifiers. TCRdb ran MiXCR on the PCR reads and lists one entry per CDR3 protein. This sample has 700,000 to 950,000 distinct CDR3 sequences; under 20% occur once, and the top ten carry roughly 5%. The material was PBMCs, mostly from graft donor cells, obtained 360 days after TCRalphabeta/CD19-depleted stem cell transplant. These receptors originate from a male patient younger than 18 who had a stem cell transplant for acute lymphoblastic leukemia, so the T cells may come from the graft donor.

This clonotype was seen a few times. This chain uses TRBV20-1 with TRBJ2-7, with TRBD2 identical over 13 bases. CDR1 is DFQATT, CDR2 SNEGSKA, per germline (reference sequence). The V and J ends lost 3 bases and 3 bases, in that order; junction bases with no gene match: 5. The CDR3 has 15 amino acids. CDR3 in amino acids: CSARAGTSGNYEQYF. The DNA for the CDR3 is TGCAGTGCTAGGGCCGGGACTAGCGGGAACTACGAGCAGTACTTC.

This chain uses TRBV7-9 with TRBJ1-2, with TRBD1 identical over 8 bases. The ends lost 7 bases at V and 7 bases at J; junction bases unmatched: 11. This CDR3 has 14 residues. Germline-derived CDR1 and CDR2 are SEHNR and FQNEAQ (reference sequence). Written as DNA, the CDR3 is TGTGCCAGCAAGAGAACAGGGGGTAATGGTGGCTACACCTTC. This gives the protein CASKRTGGNGGYTF.

This clonotype was seen a handful of times. The rearrangement uses TRBV5-5 and TRBJ2-2; no reliable D call. Germline assignment: CDR1 SGHKS and CDR2 YYEKEE (reference sequence). V lost 0 bases and J 6 bases, leaving 9 bases between the germline ends. There are 14 residues in the CDR3. CDR3 in amino acids: CASSLAGNPGELFF. The CDR3 DNA reads as TGTGCCAGCAGCTTGGCTGGGAATCCCGGGGAGCTGTTTTTT.

The gene calls are TRBV5-1 and TRBJ2-6, with TRBD1 matching 7 bases. Trimming took 4 bases from V and 0 from J; bases not matched to a gene: 1. Germline-derived CDR1 and CDR2 are SGHRS and YFSETQ. The CDR3 covers 15 residues. The CDR3 spells CASSGTVSGANVLTF. In nucleotides, the CDR3 is TGCGCCAGCAGCGGGACAGTCTCTGGGGCCAACGTCCTGACTTTC.

The V gene is TRBV27, the J gene TRBJ2-1; TRBD2 is a possible D gene (6 bases). Germline V gene lookup returns CDR1 MNHEY and CDR2 SMNVEV (reference sequence). CDR3 size: 14 residues. V was trimmed by 6 bases and J by 2 bases, leaving 11 bases between them. DNA for the CDR3: TGTGCCAGCAGATCGGGAGAAGCCTACAATGAGCAGTTCTTC. It translates to CASRSGEAYNEQFF.

This clonotype was found a few times. The rearrangement uses TRBV7-8 and TRBJ2-1; unclear D gene. CDR3 length: 16 residues. Germline loops: CDR1 SGHVS, CDR2 FQNEAQ. V was trimmed by 1 base and J by 2 bases, leaving 12 bases between them. The CDR3 DNA reads as TGTGCCAGCAGCTTAGTGGTCTCCCTCACCTACAATGAGCAGTTCTTC. As protein: CASSLVVSLTYNEQFF.

This rearrangement joins TRBV20-1 to TRBJ1-4; 12 nucleotides agree with TRBD1. CDR1 DFQATT and CDR2 SNEGSKA come from the germline V gene (reference sequence). Trimming at V came to 7 bases and at J to 8 bases, leaving 8 bases not matched to a gene. The CDR3 contains 14 residues. The CDR3 nucleotides are TGCAGTGTGGGACAGGGGGCGAGAGGGGAAAAACTGTTTTTT. Translated, it gives CSVGQGARGEKLFF.

This clonotype was found a few times. The chain recombines TRBV29-1 with TRBJ1-2, with D tentatively TRBD1 (5 bases). From germline, CDR1 is SQVTM and CDR2 ANQGSEA. The CDR3 consists of 15 residues. V was clipped by 4 bases and J by 1 base, with 16 bases between them. CDR3 amino acids: CSVGQTEFNNYGYTF. CDR3 coding DNA: TGCAGCGTTGGACAGACAGAGTTCAATAACTATGGCTACACCTTC.

The chain couples TRBV5-1 to TRBJ2-7, with 7 bases matching TRBD1. The trim removed 0 bases at V and 3 bases at J, leaving 3 bases unmatched. The germline gives CDR1 SGHRS, CDR2 YFSETQ. The CDR3 loop spans 14 amino acids. This CDR3 is CASSLEGQNYEQYF. CDR3 bases: TGCGCCAGCAGCTTGGAGGGACAGAACTACGAGCAGTACTTC.

V usage is TRBV4-1 and J usage is TRBJ1-2; D call uncertain. Germline V gene lookup returns CDR1 MGHRA and CDR2 YSYEKL. The CDR3 totals 12 residues. V lost 3 bases, J lost 4 bases, and 6 bases lay in between. The CDR3: CASSHRVYGYTF. The CDR3 nucleotides are TGCGCCAGCAGCCACAGAGTCTATGGCTACACCTTC.

The DNA for the CDR3 is TGTGCCAGCAGCCCCCCTAGCGGGAGTATCAACGAGCAGTACTTC. Translating it yields CASSPPSGSINEQYF. The V and J genes are TRBV7-9 and TRBJ2-7; 10 bases are shared with TRBD2. Trimming removed 5 bases from V and 5 bases from J; junction bases left unmatched: 9. Germline CDR1 is SEHNR and CDR2 is FQNEAQ (reference sequence). The CDR3 is 15 residues long. Full variable domain (remainder filled in from reference TRBV7-9 and TRBJ2-7): DTGVSQNPRHKITKRGQNVTFRCDPISEHNRLYWYRQTLGQGPEFLTYFQNEAQLEKSRLLSDRFSAERPKGSFSTLEIQRTEQGDSAMYLCASSPPSGSINEQYFGPGTRLTVT.

Only a few counts were recorded for this clonotype. The CDR3 region is CASSLEGTVAEQFF. The CDR3 DNA reads as TGTGCCAGCAGCTTAGAGGGTACCGTAGCGGAGCAGTTCTTC. The chain has TRBV7-2 and TRBJ2-1, with D possibly being TRBD2 (5 bases). CDR1 is SGHTA, CDR2 FQGNSA, per germline. V lost 1 base and J 10 bases, leaving 14 bases between the germline ends. This CDR3 is built from 14 residues.

This clonotype was found a few times. The chain joins TRBV9 to TRBJ2-3; 10 positions match TRBD2. This CDR3 comprises 18 residues. The germline gives CDR1 SGDLS, CDR2 YYNGEE. The ends lost 0 bases at V and 0 bases at J; junction bases unmatched: 7. For the CDR3, the DNA is TGTGCCAGCAGCGTAGACCCACTAGCGGGGATAAGCACAGATACGCAGTATTTT. The encoded protein is CASSVDPLAGISTDTQYF.

The chain couples TRBV11-1 to TRBJ2-3; 15 bases are shared with TRBD2. Germline CDR1 and CDR2: SGHAT and FQDESV (reference sequence). Germline trimming cut 5 bases from V and 6 bases from J; bases unmatched to any gene: 9. The length of the CDR3 is 17 residues. CDR3 sequence: CASSPAGTSGRWDTQYF. The CDR3 region has the DNA TGTGCCAGCAGCCCCGCCGGGACTAGCGGGAGGTGGGATACGCAGTATTTT.

This rearrangement joins TRBV10-2 to TRBJ2-3; TRBD1 matches 7 bases. The CDR3 length is 15 residues. Germline V gene lookup returns CDR1 WSHSY and CDR2 SAAADI. Trimming removed 6 bases from V and 1 base from J; junction bases left unmatched: 7. For the CDR3, the DNA is TGCGCCAGCAGAGAGGGACAGATCGGCACAGATACGCAGTATTTT. Encoded protein: CASREGQIGTDTQYF.

The genes are TRBV15 and TRBJ2-3; D uncertain. The CDR3 is 15 residues long. Germline V gives CDR1 LNHNV, CDR2 YYDKDF (reference sequence). The ends were cut back, 1 base at V and 2 bases at J, with 10 bases in the middle. The CDR3 is CATSRAGYLTDTQYF. In nucleotides, the CDR3 is TGTGCCACCAGCAGAGCGGGCTACCTCACAGATACGCAGTATTTT.

The gene calls are TRBV10-3 and TRBJ1-1; D gene unclear. From germline, CDR1 is ENHRY and CDR2 SYGVKD. The CDR3 has 13 residues. V lost 7 bases, J lost 1 base, and 10 bases lay in between. CDR3 nucleotides: TGTGCCATCATGCGGACCGAGAACACTGAAGCTTTCTTT. Encoded protein: CAIMRTENTEAFF.

This clonotype appeared a few times. The V gene is TRBV4-1, the J gene TRBJ2-7; TRBD1 might be the D (6 bases). The CDR3 sequence is 14 residues long. Germline CDR1 and CDR2: MGHRA and YSYEKL. Trimming removed 9 bases from V and 7 bases from J, with 22 bases in between. CDR3 bases: TGCGCCAGTACCCCGGGACATTCCTCGGGAGAGCAGTACTTC. This codes for CASTPGHSSGEQYF.

Many counts were recorded for this clonotype. This chain uses TRBV27 with TRBJ2-3; D remains unclear. The CDR3 has 13 amino acids. The V end was cut by 2 bases, the J end by 4 bases, with 7 bases between. Germline CDR1 is MNHEY and CDR2 is SMNVEV (reference sequence). In DNA form, the CDR3 reads TGTGCCAGCAGTTTAGAGCGCGCAGATACGCAGTATTTT. As protein: CASSLERADTQYF.

The V gene is TRBV20-1, the J gene TRBJ2-1; TRBD2 agrees at 12 bases. Germline CDR1 reads DFQATT; CDR2 reads SNEGSKA (reference sequence). Trimming took 0 bases from V and 8 from J; bases not matched to a gene: 11. The CDR3 runs to 17 residues. The CDR3 is CSARDPVLAGGGYEQFF. For the CDR3, the DNA is TGCAGTGCTAGAGACCCCGTACTAGCGGGAGGCGGGTATGAGCAGTTCTTC.

This clonotype occurred many times. J is TRBJ1-1 and V is TRBV7-9, with 10 bases identical to TRBD1. Germline CDR1 reads SEHNR; CDR2 reads FQNEAQ (reference sequence). CDR3 length equals 15 residues. V lost 3 bases to trimming and J lost 1 base; unmatched junction nucleotides: 2. Here the CDR3 DNA reads TGTGCCAGCAGCTTTGGGGACAGGGGGAACACTGAAGCTTTCTTT. Translation: CASSFGDRGNTEAFF.

This clonotype was recorded at least ten times. The chain is built from TRBV29-1 and TRBJ2-7, with TRBD1 matching 11 bases. This CDR3 is 12 amino acids long. The V gene's germline CDR1 is SQVTM and CDR2 ANQGSEA. V lost 7 bases, J lost 2 bases, and 1 base stayed unmatched. For the CDR3, the DNA is TGCAGCGGGGGACAGGGGGCCTACGAGCAGTACTTC. Translated, it gives CSGGQGAYEQYF.

This clonotype has at least ten counts. This chain uses TRBV10-3 with TRBJ2-2; D is uncertain. Germline CDR1 and CDR2: ENHRY and SYGVKD. With 10 bases removed from V and 0 bases from J, the gap between germline ends came to 12 bases. The CDR3 is 14 residues long. In DNA form, the CDR3 reads TGTGCCACCCAGGCCTGGACGAACACCGGGGAGCTGTTTTTT. It yields the protein CATQAWTNTGELFF.

The V gene is TRBV5-1, the J gene TRBJ2-2; D is possibly TRBD2 (6 bases). The V gene lost 9 bases and the J gene lost 0 bases, with 18 bases spanning the gap. The CDR3 covers 16 residues. CDR1 is SGHRS and CDR2 is YFSETQ in the germline V gene. The CDR3 is CATRGGEFANTGELFF. CDR3 nucleotides: TGCGCCACCCGCGGAGGGGAGTTCGCGAACACCGGGGAGCTGTTTTTT.

This clonotype was picked up many times. This chain connects TRBV6-5 to TRBJ2-1; D not resolved. Germline assignment: CDR1 MNHEY and CDR2 SVGAGI. The germline V and J ends were trimmed by 2 bases and 5 bases, with 4 bases remaining between them. The CDR3 has 12 residues. As DNA, the CDR3 is TGTGCCAGCAGTTACCTAAACAATGAGCAGTTCTTC. Its translation: CASSYLNNEQFF.

The chain links TRBV5-1 to TRBJ1-1; D may be TRBD1 (5 bases). The V gene's germline CDR1 is SGHRS and CDR2 YFSETQ. The length of the CDR3 is 14 residues. V dropped 2 bases and J dropped 0 bases, with 8 bases sitting between them. CDR3 sequence: CASSFRVMNTEAFF. CDR3 nucleotide sequence: TGCGCCAGCAGCTTCAGGGTGATGAACACTGAAGCTTTCTTT.

The J gene is TRBJ2-5, the V gene TRBV6-2 or TRBV6-3; tentatively, D is TRBD1 (6 bases). This CDR3 has 15 amino acids. Trimming shortened V by 2 bases and J by 5 bases, and 15 bases separated the two germline ends. Germline V gene data show CDR1 as MNHEY and CDR2 as SVGEGT. Here the CDR3 DNA reads TGTGCCAGCAGTTACCCGACAGGACGACCGGAGACCCAGTACTTC. Residues: CASSYPTGRPETQYF.

This clonotype was recorded a few times. The chain uses TRBV9 and TRBJ1-6; weak D call: TRBD1 (6 bases). With 0 bases removed from V and 2 bases from J, the gap between germline ends came to 12 bases. Germline V gene sequence: CDR1 SGDLS, CDR2 YYNGEE. The CDR3 has 17 amino acids. CDR3 nucleotide sequence: TGTGCCAGCAGCGTAGGAGCAGGGGCGGCCTATAATTCACCCCTCCACTTT. Protein: CASSVGAGAAYNSPLHF.